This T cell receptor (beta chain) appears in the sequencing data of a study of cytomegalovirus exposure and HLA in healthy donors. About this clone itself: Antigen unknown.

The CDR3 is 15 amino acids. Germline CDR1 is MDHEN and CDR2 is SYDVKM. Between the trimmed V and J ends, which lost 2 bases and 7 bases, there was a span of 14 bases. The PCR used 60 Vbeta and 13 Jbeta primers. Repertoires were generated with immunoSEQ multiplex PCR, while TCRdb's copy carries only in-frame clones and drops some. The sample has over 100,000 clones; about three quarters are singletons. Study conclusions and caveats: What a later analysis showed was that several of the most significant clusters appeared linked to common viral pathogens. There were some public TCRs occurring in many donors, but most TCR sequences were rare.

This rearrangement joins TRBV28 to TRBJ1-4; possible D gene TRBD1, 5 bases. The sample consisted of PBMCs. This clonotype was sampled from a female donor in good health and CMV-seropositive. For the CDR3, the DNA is TGTGCCAGCAGTTTAGGGGGGGAGGTCGGTGAAAAACTGTTTTTT. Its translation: CASSLGGEVGEKLFF. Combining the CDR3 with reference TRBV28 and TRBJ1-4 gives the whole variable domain DVKVTQSSRYLVKRTGEKVFLECVQDMDHENMFWYRQDPGLGLRLIYFSYDVKMKEKGDIPEGYSVSREKKERFSLILESASTNQTSMYLCASSLGGEVGEKLFFGSGTQLSVL.